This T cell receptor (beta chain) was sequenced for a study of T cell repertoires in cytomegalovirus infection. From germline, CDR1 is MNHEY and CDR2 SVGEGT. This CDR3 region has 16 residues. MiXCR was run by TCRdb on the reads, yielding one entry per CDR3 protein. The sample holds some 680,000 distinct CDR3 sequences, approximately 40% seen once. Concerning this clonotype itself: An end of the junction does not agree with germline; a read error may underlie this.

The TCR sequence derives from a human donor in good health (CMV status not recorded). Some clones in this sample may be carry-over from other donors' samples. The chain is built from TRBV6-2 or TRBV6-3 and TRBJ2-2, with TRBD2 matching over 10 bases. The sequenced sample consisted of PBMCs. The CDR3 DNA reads TGTGCCAGCAGTTACCATAGCGGGGGGAACACCGTGGAGCTGTTTTTT. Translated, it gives CASSYHSGGNTVELFF.